A selection of T cell receptor beta chains follows, all from one sample in a study of T cell responses to AZD1222 COVID-19 vaccine. Clones were sequenced by immunoSEQ multiplex PCR, and TCRdb holds only the in-frame ones, with some missing. Among about 130,000 clones, over 90% were seen once, and the ten largest hold about 0.91%. The sequences come from peripheral blood, collected on day 0 of AZD1222 vaccination. All receptors derive from an adult in good health. Both conserved end residues are part of each CDR3. Each record gives: clone size, V gene, J gene, D gene, CDR3 DNA, CDR3 protein. A D gene is named only where the DNA matches it firmly. Some rows mark clone size as missing; the rest say once, few, many or name a class of expanded clone.

abundance: NA; v_gene: TRBV5-1; j_gene: TRBJ2-3; d_gene: NA; CDR3nt: TGCGCCAGCAGCTTAGGGTGGAGGGATACGCAGTATTTT; CDR3aa: CASSLGWRDTQYF
abundance: once; v_gene: TRBV19; j_gene: TRBJ1-1; d_gene: TRBD1; CDR3nt: TGTGCCAGTAAACCTACCCCGGGACAGGGGATCATGAACACTGAAGCTTTCTTT; CDR3aa: CASKPTPGQGIMNTEAFF
abundance: NA; v_gene: TRBV10-1; j_gene: TRBJ1-1; d_gene: TRBD1; CDR3nt: TGCGCCAGCAGTGAGTCGGGGACAGGCACTGAAGCTTTCTTT; CDR3aa: CASSESGTGTEAFF
abundance: NA; v_gene: TRBV6-5; j_gene: TRBJ1-1; d_gene: NA; CDR3nt: TGTGCCAGCAGTTCCCTCGGGGTAGATTTGCAAGCTTTCTTT; CDR3aa: CASSSLGVDLQAFF
abundance: once; v_gene: TRBV4-1; j_gene: TRBJ1-1; d_gene: TRBD1; CDR3nt: TGCGCCAGCAGAACCGGGACAGGGGTAAGGCTGAACACTGAAGCTTTCTTT; CDR3aa: CASRTGTGVRLNTEAFF
abundance: NA; v_gene: TRBV5-1; j_gene: TRBJ1-4; d_gene: NA; CDR3nt: TGCGCCAGCAGCTTGGGTGCAACTAATGAAAAACTGTTTTTT; CDR3aa: CASSLGATNEKLFF
abundance: few; v_gene: TRBV11-2; j_gene: TRBJ2-3; d_gene: TRBD2; CDR3nt: TGTGCCAGCAGCTTATATTTAGCGGGGGCCCGCACAGATACGCAGTATTTT; CDR3aa: CASSLYLAGARTDTQYF
abundance: few; v_gene: TRBV6-1; j_gene: TRBJ1-5; d_gene: NA; CDR3nt: TGTGCCAGCAGTGAAGCTATAGGGAGGACGAACAATCAGCCCCAGCATTTT; CDR3aa: CASSEAIGRTNNQPQHF
abundance: NA; v_gene: TRBV5-5; j_gene: TRBJ2-3; d_gene: NA; CDR3nt: TGTGCCAGCAGCGCCCAGTGGGGCCCGGGTGATACGCAGTATTTT; CDR3aa: CASSAQWGPGDTQYF
abundance: NA; v_gene: TRBV5-5; j_gene: TRBJ1-4; d_gene: TRBD1; CDR3nt: TGTGCCAGCAGCCACATACCGGGACAGGGGCATGAAAAACTGTTTTTT; CDR3aa: CASSHIPGQGHEKLFF
abundance: NA; v_gene: TRBV12-2; j_gene: TRBJ1-1; d_gene: NA; CDR3nt: TGTGCAAGTCGCTTAGGCCGACAAAGGACGGAAGAAGCTTTCTTT; CDR3aa: CASRLGRQRTEEAFF